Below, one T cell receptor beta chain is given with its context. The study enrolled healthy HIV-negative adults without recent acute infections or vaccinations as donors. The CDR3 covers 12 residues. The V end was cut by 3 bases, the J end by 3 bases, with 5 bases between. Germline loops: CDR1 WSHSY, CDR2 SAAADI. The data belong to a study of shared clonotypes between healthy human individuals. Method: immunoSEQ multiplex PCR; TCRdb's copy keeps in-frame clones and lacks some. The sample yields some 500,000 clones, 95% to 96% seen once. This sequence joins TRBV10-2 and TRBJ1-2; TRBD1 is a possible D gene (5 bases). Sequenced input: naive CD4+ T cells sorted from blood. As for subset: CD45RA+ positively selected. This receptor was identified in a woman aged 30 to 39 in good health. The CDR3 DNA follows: TGCGCCAGCAGTGAACAGGACTATGGCTACACCTTC. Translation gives CASSEQDYGYTF.